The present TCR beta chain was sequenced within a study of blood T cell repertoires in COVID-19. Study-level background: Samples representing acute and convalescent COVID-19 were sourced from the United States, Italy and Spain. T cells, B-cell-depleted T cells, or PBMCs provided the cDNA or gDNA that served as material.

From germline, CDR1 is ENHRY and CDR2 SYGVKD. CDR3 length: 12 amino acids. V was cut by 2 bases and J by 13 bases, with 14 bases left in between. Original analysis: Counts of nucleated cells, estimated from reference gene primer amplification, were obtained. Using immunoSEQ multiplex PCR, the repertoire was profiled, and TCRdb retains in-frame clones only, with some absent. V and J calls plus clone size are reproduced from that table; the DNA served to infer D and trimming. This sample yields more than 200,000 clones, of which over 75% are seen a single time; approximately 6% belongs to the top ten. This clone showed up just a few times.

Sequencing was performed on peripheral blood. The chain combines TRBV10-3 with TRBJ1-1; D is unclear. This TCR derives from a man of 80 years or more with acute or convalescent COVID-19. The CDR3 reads CAISEGWADVFF. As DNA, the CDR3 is TGTGCCATCAGTGAGGGTTGGGCAGATGTTTTCTTT.